This is a list of T cell receptor beta chains from one sample in a study of technical replicates of blood from a handful of donors. Method: immunoSEQ multiplex PCR; TCRdb's copy keeps in-frame clones and lacks some. The top ten clones hold less than 0.3% of a sample with roughly 85,000 clones, about 93% of them seen once. The sample taken for sequencing was T cells isolated from PBMCs. The receptor source for this set is a human donor in good health. The CDR3 runs from the conserved cysteine through the conserved F or W. Each record gives: CDR3 DNA, CDR3 protein, V gene, D gene, clone size, J gene. D genes are given only for firm matches. The size entry is marked missing in some rows and otherwise reads once, few, many or a size class.

TGTGCCAGCAGCTTATCCCCAAATAGCGGGCCCACCTACGAGCAGTACTTC | CASSLSPNSGPTYEQYF | TRBV13 | TRBD2 | NA | TRBJ2-7
TGCAGCGTAGTAGGACTAGCGGTTAACTACAATGAGCAGTTCTTC | CSVVGLAVNYNEQFF | TRBV29-1 | TRBD2 | NA | TRBJ2-1
TGCGCCAGCAGCTTGAGGGCGGGAGGGCCGGAAACAGATACGCAGTATTTT | CASSLRAGGPETDTQYF | TRBV5-1 | TRBD2 | NA | TRBJ2-3
TGTGCCAGCAGCTTAAACCGGGACAAGAACACTGAAGCTTTCTTT | CASSLNRDKNTEAFF | TRBV7-3 | NA | NA | TRBJ1-1
TGTGCCAGCAGCTTAGAAGCCGCAGGTAACACTGAAGCTTTCTTT | CASSLEAAGNTEAFF | TRBV11-2 | NA | NA | TRBJ1-1
TGCAGCGTCATAAGAGCCCCTCCGTTCCAAGAGACCCAGTACTTC | CSVIRAPPFQETQYF | TRBV29-1 | NA | NA | TRBJ2-5
TGTGCCAGTAGTAGGGCTTTGAACACTGAAGCTTTCTTT | CASSRALNTEAFF | TRBV19 | NA | NA | TRBJ1-1
TGTGCCAGCAGTTACTCGCAAGCGGGAGACTCCTACGAGCAGTACTTC | CASSYSQAGDSYEQYF | TRBV6-5 | TRBD2 | NA | TRBJ2-7
TGCAGCGTTGGACAGCCAGGGAACGACGTCCTGACTTTC | CSVGQPGNDVLTF | TRBV29-1 | NA | NA | TRBJ2-6
TGTGCCAGCAGCCTGACAGGAGGTAGCAATCAGCCCCAGCATTTT | CASSLTGGSNQPQHF | TRBV7-9 | NA | NA | TRBJ1-5
TGTGCCACCAGCAGAGTCCGGACAGGACTCGAGGGGCCCCAGCATTTT | CATSRVRTGLEGPQHF | TRBV15 | TRBD1 | NA | TRBJ1-5
TGTGCCAGCAGTTACTCGGGACAGGGGGCGTACGAGCAGTACTTC | CASSYSGQGAYEQYF | TRBV6-5 | TRBD1 | NA | TRBJ2-7
TGTGCCAGCAGCCCGATTCGGGATCAGCGCGAGCAGTACTTC | CASSPIRDQREQYF | TRBV14 | NA | NA | TRBJ2-7
TGTGCCAGCAGCAGCACTAGCGGGGGCCTCATAGCCAAAAACATTCAGTACTTC | CASSSTSGGLIAKNIQYF | TRBV7-2 | TRBD2 | NA | TRBJ2-4
TGTGCCAGTAGTTCGCAACCGGACTTCTACAATGAGCAGTTCTTC | CASSSQPDFYNEQFF | TRBV19 | NA | NA | TRBJ2-1
TGCGCCAGCAGCCAAGGTCAGGGGGCGAATTCACCCCTCCACTTT | CASSQGQGANSPLHF | TRBV4-1 | TRBD1 | NA | TRBJ1-6
TGTGCCAGCGGTTTAGTGGGCTCCTCCAACGAGCAGTACTTC | CASGLVGSSNEQYF | TRBV2 | NA | few | TRBJ2-7
TGTGCCAGCAGTGAAGACAGGGGGAGCAATGAGCAGTTCTTC | CASSEDRGSNEQFF | TRBV6-1 | TRBD1 | NA | TRBJ2-1
TGTGCCTTCCGGGACACAAACTACGAGCAGTACTTC | CAFRDTNYEQYF | TRBV30 | NA | NA | TRBJ2-7
TGCGCCAGCAGCCTAGACAGGGGGCATCCTGAAGCTTTCTTT | CASSLDRGHPEAFF | TRBV4-1 | TRBD1 | NA | TRBJ1-1
TGTGCCAGCTCACCGGGGACAGGGGACCAGCCCCAGCATTTT | CASSPGTGDQPQHF | TRBV18 | TRBD1 | NA | TRBJ1-5
TGCGCCAGCAGCCCGCCCTCCCTAGGTACTGGAAACACCATATATTTT | CASSPPSLGTGNTIYF | TRBV4-1 | NA | NA | TRBJ1-3
TGTGCCAGCAGCTTTTGGAGCGACACAGATACGCAGTATTTT | CASSFWSDTDTQYF | TRBV7-2 | NA | NA | TRBJ2-3
TGTGCCAGCAGTGAATCGGGAAGCCCTAGATCTCGGTACGAGCAGTACTTC | CASSESGSPRSRYEQYF | TRBV25-1 | NA | NA | TRBJ2-7
TGCGCCAGCAGCCAAGCTAGCGGGGGGTACGACGGAGAGACCCAGTACTTC | CASSQASGGYDGETQYF | TRBV4-1 | TRBD2 | NA | TRBJ2-5
TGTGCCAGCAGCTTAGAATTCGCAGGCCTCTTC | CASSLEFAGLF | TRBV7-9 | NA | NA | TRBJ1-2
TGTGCCAGCAGTTACCGCAGGGGCGTTTTGGATGAGCAGTTCTTC | CASSYRRGVLDEQFF | TRBV6-6 | NA | NA | TRBJ2-1
TGTGCCAGCAGCCAACTAGCGGGGGTTGGGGATACGCAGTATTTT | CASSQLAGVGDTQYF | TRBV4-2 | TRBD2 | NA | TRBJ2-3
TGTGCCAGCAGCTCCCAATCGGTTAACACTGAAGCTTTCTTT | CASSSQSVNTEAFF | TRBV11-2 | NA | NA | TRBJ1-1
TGTGCCAGCAGTACGGGAGGCAGGGGGCACGTTGACTATGGCTACACCTTC | CASSTGGRGHVDYGYTF | TRBV27 | TRBD1 | NA | TRBJ1-2